Below are 20 T cell receptor beta chains sequenced from a single sample in a study of cytomegalovirus exposure and HLA in healthy donors. Only in-frame clones appear in the TCRdb table, and some are missing; sequencing was by immunoSEQ multiplex PCR. The sample holds about 160,000 clones, 70% to 90% seen once. Sequencing was done on a sample of PBMCs. The source is a man aged 30 to 39 in good health and CMV-seropositive.

V and J are TRBV5-1 and TRBJ2-7; possible D gene TRBD2, 5 bases. The V gene's germline CDR1 is SGHRS and CDR2 YFSETQ. This CDR3 has 14 residues. V was clipped by 2 bases and J by 2 bases, with 11 bases between them. CDR3 DNA sequence: TGCGCCAGCAGCTTACTAGGTCTGCCCTACGAGCAGTACTTC. Protein sequence: CASSLLGLPYEQYF.

This sequence joins TRBV19 and TRBJ1-3; no reliable D call. The CDR3 runs 13 residues. Germline V gene sequence: CDR1 LNHDA, CDR2 SQIVND (reference sequence). The germline V and J ends were trimmed by 7 bases and 1 base, with 8 bases remaining between them. The CDR3 DNA is TGTGCCAGTACCCGAGCTTCTGGAAACACCATATATTTT. This gives the protein CASTRASGNTIYF.

The chain couples TRBV6-5 to TRBJ2-1, with D possibly matching TRBD2 (7 bases). Trimming removed 2 bases from V and 9 bases from J, with 14 bases in between. Germline CDR1 is MNHEY and CDR2 is SVGAGI. The CDR3 sequence is 14 residues long. The CDR3 nucleotides are TGTGCCAGCAGTTACGCTCCGGGGGGCACTGAGCAGTTCTTC. Its protein product is CASSYAPGGTEQFF.

V is TRBV2 and J is TRBJ2-3; TRBD2 is a possible D gene (5 bases). Trimming cost V 6 bases and J 0 bases, with 10 bases left between them. The CDR3 sequence is 14 residues long. The germline V gene has CDR1 SNHLY and CDR2 FYNNEI. The CDR3, as DNA: TGTGCCAGCAGGGGAGCCTATAGCACAGATACGCAGTATTTT. Translation gives CASRGAYSTDTQYF.

This clone was detected once. The chain joins TRBV12-5 to TRBJ2-5; the D is unclear. The CDR3 totals 15 residues. V was cut by 0 bases and J by 0 bases, with 8 bases left in between. Looked up from germline, CDR1 is LGHNT and CDR2 is FRNRAP. CDR3 protein: CASGLVSVYQETQYF. CDR3 sequence (DNA): TGTGCTAGTGGTTTGGTTTCAGTGTACCAAGAGACCCAGTACTTC.

The V gene is TRBV5-4, the J gene TRBJ1-5, with D possibly TRBD1 on 5 matching bases. V was cut by 2 bases and J by 3 bases, with 9 bases left in between. This CDR3 has 14 residues. Germline-derived CDR1 and CDR2 are SGHNT and YYREEE (reference sequence). The CDR3 spells CASSFPGPNQPQHF. In DNA form, the CDR3 reads TGTGCCAGCAGCTTCCCAGGGCCCAATCAGCCCCAGCATTTT.

This chain uses TRBV4-3 with TRBJ2-2, with 7 bases identical to TRBD2. This CDR3 is 15 amino acids long. V shed 0 bases and J 5 bases; nucleotides not matched to a gene: 3. The germline V gene has CDR1 LGHNA and CDR2 YSLEER. CDR3 amino acids: CASSQDRAGTGELFF. As DNA, the CDR3 is TGCGCCAGCAGCCAAGACAGAGCGGGGACCGGGGAGCTGTTTTTT.

The chain is built from TRBV2 and TRBJ2-5; no reliable D call. CDR1 SNHLY and CDR2 FYNNEI come from the germline V gene. V was trimmed by 6 bases and J by 0 bases, leaving 2 bases between them. The CDR3 has 11 residues. CDR3 region: CASSYQETQYF. The CDR3 nucleotides read TGTGCCAGCAGCTACCAAGAGACCCAGTACTTC.

CDR3 DNA: TGTGCCAGCAGCTTAGCAGGGGTAGATACGCAGTATTTT. Protein product: CASSLAGVDTQYF. The V gene is TRBV11-1, the J gene TRBJ2-3; D perhaps matches TRBD1 (5 bases). The CDR3 runs 13 residues. Germline CDR1 is SGHAT and CDR2 is FQDESV (reference sequence). Trimming took 0 bases from V and 5 from J, leaving 6 bases between them.

This chain connects TRBV19 to TRBJ1-4; the match to TRBD1 covers 7 bases. Trimming removed 7 bases from V and 8 bases from J; junction bases left unmatched: 10. The germline CDR1 and CDR2 sequences are LNHDA and SQIVND (reference sequence). The CDR3 length is 14 residues. CDR3 protein: CASNQQGKEEKLFF. CDR3 DNA sequence: TGTGCCAGTAACCAACAGGGGAAGGAAGAAAAACTGTTTTTT.

Note on this clone: At one of its ends the junction is not consistent with the germline gene, which may arise from a read error. In DNA, the CDR3 is TGCGCCAGCAGCCAAGTGCCCGAGGCCACCCGGATCTTC. This sequence encodes CASSQVPEATRIF. The chain carries TRBV4-3 and TRBJ2-1; the D is unclear. CDR1 is LGHNA and CDR2 is YSLEER in the germline V gene. The CDR3 totals 13 residues.

V is TRBV7-2 and J is TRBJ2-5, with D hard to call. The V gene's germline CDR1 is SGHTA and CDR2 FQGNSA. The length of the CDR3 is 13 residues. V lost 3 bases and J lost 2, with 7 bases in between. CDR3 sequence reads: CASSLASQETQYF. Here the CDR3 DNA reads TGTGCCAGCAGCTTGGCCAGTCAAGAGACCCAGTACTTC.

The chain combines TRBV4-1 with TRBJ2-5; 7 nucleotides align to TRBD2. Germline V gene lookup returns CDR1 MGHRA and CDR2 YSYEKL. The V and J ends lost 4 bases and 2 bases, in that order; junction bases with no gene match: 10. The CDR3 totals 16 residues. The CDR3 nucleotides are TGCGCCAGCAGCCCTCGGGGGGAGCGGTGGCAAGAGACCCAGTACTTC. Its protein is CASSPRGERWQETQYF.

The V call is TRBV12-5, the J call TRBJ2-3; tentative D call: TRBD2 (5 bases). This CDR3 spans 15 amino acids. V was clipped by 3 bases and J by 4 bases, with 14 bases between them. Germline V CDR1 and CDR2: LGHNT, FRNRAP. The CDR3 DNA reads TGTGCTAGTGGTTTATACCGGGGAAAGGCAGATACGCAGTATTTT. Translation: CASGLYRGKADTQYF.

The genes are TRBV19 and TRBJ2-7, with TRBD2 matching over 11 bases. Germline assignment: CDR1 LNHDA and CDR2 SQIVND (reference sequence). The CDR3 contains 15 residues. The V and J ends lost 5 bases and 0 bases, in that order; junction bases with no gene match: 3. CDR3 coding DNA: TGTGCCAGTAGTTTCCTAGCGGGGGGCTCCTACGAGCAGTACTTC. Its translation: CASSFLAGGSYEQYF.

Here the CDR3 DNA reads TGTGCCAGCACTTTTGGACAGCATAATTCACCCCTCCACTTT. This sequence encodes CASTFGQHNSPLHF. This sequence joins TRBV28 and TRBJ1-6; possibly TRBD1 for D (6 bases). The germline gives CDR1 MDHEN, CDR2 SYDVKM. This CDR3 has 14 residues. V was shortened by 7 bases and J by 5 bases, with 12 bases between the two germline ends.

This clone appeared a single time. This chain links TRBV4-1 with TRBJ2-2, with TRBD2 identical over 13 bases. CDR1 and CDR2 (germline): MGHRA, YSYEKL. This CDR3 region has 20 residues. V trimming: 4 bases; J trimming: 2 bases; junction bases outside the gene matches: 13. This CDR3 is CASSRKPTSGGNFNTGELFF. DNA for the CDR3: TGCGCCAGCAGCCGCAAACCGACTAGCGGGGGGAATTTCAACACCGGGGAGCTGTTTTTT.

This chain uses TRBV18 with TRBJ2-7; 7 nucleotides align to TRBD1. V was pared by 2 bases and J by 5 bases, with 9 bases of the junction left unmatched. The CDR3 is 15 residues long. CDR1 and CDR2 (germline): KGHSH, LQKENI. CDR3 protein: CASSPDVGGLNEQYF. In nucleotides, the CDR3 is TGTGCCAGCTCACCAGATGTAGGGGGCCTCAACGAGCAGTACTTC.

This clone has only a few counts. V and J are TRBV10-1 and TRBJ2-7; TRBD1 might be the D (6 bases). Germline V gene lookup returns CDR1 WNHNN and CDR2 SYGVQD (reference sequence). The CDR3 is made up of 13 amino acids. The germline V and J ends were trimmed by 2 bases and 2 bases, with 7 bases remaining between them. Here the CDR3 reads CASSERTAYEQYF. The CDR3 DNA follows: TGCGCCAGCAGTGAGAGGACAGCCTACGAGCAGTACTTC.

The chain has TRBV7-8 and TRBJ1-3; possibly TRBD1 for D (5 bases). V was trimmed by 4 bases and J by 3 bases, leaving 13 bases between them. CDR3 length: 15 residues. The germline V gene has CDR1 SGHVS and CDR2 FQNEAQ. The CDR3 DNA reads as TGTGCCAGCAGCTCCCTGGGGCAGGGTGGAAACACCATATATTTT. This codes for CASSSLGQGGNTIYF.